These 29 T cell receptor beta chains were sequenced from one sample in a study of cytomegalovirus exposure and HLA in healthy donors. Researchers ran the PCR with 60 Vbeta and 13 Jbeta primers. Assay: immunoSEQ multiplex PCR; the TCRdb copy retains only in-frame clones and omits some. Altogether some 150,000 clones are present, 80% being singletons, with the ten largest covering around 1.3%. Sequenced sample: PBMCs. Receptors originate from a woman aged 45 to 65 in good health and CMV-seronegative.

The chain is built from TRBV12-2 and TRBJ2-4; no DNA check was done on the table's D call, TRBD1. TRBV12-2 is tagged as a pseudogene. This CDR3 comprises 17 residues. CDR3 bases: TGTGCAAGTCGCCGTGGGTCAGGGTCCCTCGCCAAAAACATTCAGTACTTC. Translation gives CASRRGSGSLAKNIQYF.

This chain uses TRBV21-1 with TRBJ1-2; the DNA was not used to check the table's D call, TRBD1. TRBV21-1 is noted as a pseudogene. The CDR3 spans 17 residues. CDR3 region: CASSKDLIRGRHYGYTF. The CDR3 DNA sequence: TGTGCCAGCAGCAAGGATCTCATCAGGGGGCGGCACTATGGCTACACCTTC.

J is TRBJ2-3 and V is TRBV2; TRBD2 aligns across 9 bases. The germline CDR1 and CDR2 sequences are SNHLY and FYNNEI. This CDR3 is built from 16 residues. The J segment lost 1 base and the V segment lost 2 bases, leaving 4 bases of the junction unmatched. CDR3 DNA: TGTGCCAGCAGTGAACTCCGGACTAGCGGCACAGATACGCAGTATTTT. Its translation: CASSELRTSGTDTQYF.

The chain employs TRBV5-1 and TRBJ1-2; TRBD1 agrees at 8 bases. Trimming cost V 3 bases and J 8 bases; bases outside gene matches: 12. In germline, CDR1 is SGHRS, CDR2 YFSETQ. This CDR3 region has 15 residues. The DNA of the CDR3 is TGCGCCAGCAGCTGGGGACAGGCGAGCGGGCTCGGCTACACCTTC. Protein sequence: CASSWGQASGLGYTF.

J is TRBJ2-3 and V is TRBV7-9; D is uncertain. Germline CDR1 reads SEHNR; CDR2 reads FQNEAQ (reference sequence). CDR3 size: 16 residues. The V end lost 2 bases, the J end lost 0 bases, and 12 bases lay between the germline ends. In DNA, the CDR3 is TGTGCCAGCAGCTTAACTTCCTGGCGGAGCACAGATACGCAGTATTTT. Translated, it gives CASSLTSWRSTDTQYF.

V usage is TRBV9 and J usage is TRBJ1-2; D remains unclear. This CDR3 comprises 15 residues. V lost 1 base, J lost 8 bases, and 18 bases lay in between. CDR1 and CDR2 from the germline V gene are SGDLS and YYNGEE. The CDR3 DNA is TGTGCCAGCAGCGTACTAGGAACCCACTTCGAGGGCTACACCTTC. It specifies CASSVLGTHFEGYTF.

The CDR3 is CASSSSVGSIETQYF. The DNA for the CDR3 is TGTGCCAGCAGCTCTAGCGTCGGGAGCATAGAGACCCAGTACTTC. The gene calls are TRBV7-3 and TRBJ2-5; TRBD2 is a possible D gene (6 bases). The CDR3 spans 15 residues. The V and J ends lost 4 bases and 4 bases respectively, with 16 bases between them. Germline CDR1 and CDR2: SGHTA and FQGTGA.

This sequence joins TRBV28 and TRBJ1-5, with 8 bases identical to TRBD1. The CDR3 length is 14 residues. Germline V gene data show CDR1 as MDHEN and CDR2 as SYDVKM. V trimming: 4 bases; J trimming: 5 bases; junction bases outside the gene matches: 4. DNA for the CDR3: TGTGCCAGCAGTTCTGGACAGGGATATCAGCCCCAGCATTTT. Amino acids: CASSSGQGYQPQHF.

This chain joins TRBV14 and TRBJ1-2, with a possible D match to TRBD1 (5 bases). The CDR3 covers 14 residues. Trimming took off 3 bases at V and 7 bases at J, with 15 bases between the two ends. CDR1 and CDR2 (germline): SGHDN, FVKESK. The CDR3 reads CASSQNQGLGGYTF. The CDR3 DNA reads TGTGCCAGCAGCCAGAATCAGGGACTTGGTGGCTACACCTTC. The whole variable domain, filled in from reference TRBV14 and TRBJ1-2, reads EAGVTQFPSHSVIEKGQTVTLRCDPISGHDNLYWYRRVMGKEIKFLLHFVKESKQDESGMPNNRFLAERTGGTYSTLKVQPAELEDSGVYFCASSQNQGLGGYTFGSGTRLTVV.

The genes are TRBV9 and TRBJ2-2; 8 positions agree with TRBD2. Germline V gene sequence: CDR1 SGDLS, CDR2 YYNGEE. This CDR3 has 16 amino acids. The V and J ends lost 3 bases and 5 bases, in that order; junction bases with no gene match: 9. As DNA, the CDR3 is TGTGCCAGCAGCGGAGCCCTTAGCGGGATAACCGGGGAGCTGTTTTTT. It encodes CASSGALSGITGELFF.

In this sample, this clone turned up a few times. The rearrangement links TRBV7-2 to TRBJ2-1, with D possibly being TRBD2 (6 bases). The germline V and J ends were trimmed by 3 bases and 5 bases, with 17 bases remaining between them. Per the germline V gene, CDR1 is SGHTA and CDR2 is FQGNSA. The CDR3 is made up of 16 amino acids. The CDR3 region has the DNA TGTGCCAGCAGCTTTCGGACTATCCTAGAAAACAATGAGCAGTTCTTC. Protein product: CASSFRTILENNEQFF. Based on the CDR3 plus reference TRBV7-2 and TRBJ2-1, the full variable domain is GAGVSQSPSNKVTEKGKDVELRCDPISGHTALYWYRQSLGQGLEFLIYFQGNSAPDKSGLPSDRFSAERTGGSVSTLTIQRTQQEDSAVYLCASSFRTILENNEQFFGPGTRLTVL.

J is TRBJ2-5 and V is TRBV7-9; D gene uncertain. This CDR3 is built from 14 residues. Trimming shortened V by 2 bases and J by 5 bases, and 12 bases separated the two germline ends. The germline V gene has CDR1 SEHNR and CDR2 FQNEAQ (reference sequence). CDR3 sequence reads: CASSLLRVWETQYF. The CDR3 coding sequence is TGTGCCAGCAGCTTACTTCGGGTATGGGAGACCCAGTACTTC.

The chain couples TRBV7-9 to TRBJ1-5; D ambiguous. From germline, CDR1 is SEHNR and CDR2 FQNEAQ (reference sequence). This CDR3 region has 12 residues. Trimming stripped 4 bases from V and 3 bases from J, with 4 bases between. CDR3 residues: CASSSDNQPQHF. The CDR3 DNA follows: TGTGCCAGCAGCTCAGACAATCAGCCCCAGCATTTT.

This chain uses TRBV21-1 with TRBJ2-7; whether TRBD2, the table's D call, matches the DNA was not checked. TRBV21-1 is a pseudogene locus. The length of the CDR3 is 18 residues. Here the CDR3 reads CASSKVRASGVISYEQYF. CDR3 nucleotide sequence: TGTGCCAGCAGCAAAGTAAGGGCTAGCGGGGTTATCTCCTACGAGCAGTACTTC.

This clone was picked up a small number of times. The chain carries TRBV12-5 and TRBJ1-1; D remains unclear. The CDR3 sequence is 13 residues long. In germline, CDR1 is LGHNT, CDR2 FRNRAP. V was trimmed by 1 base and J by 3 bases, leaving 6 bases between them. CDR3 DNA: TGTGCTAGTGGTTTGGATCCGGACACTGAAGCTTTCTTT. It specifies CASGLDPDTEAFF.

This sequence joins TRBV18 and TRBJ1-6; 7 bases line up with TRBD1. This CDR3 has 15 residues. J gave up 5 bases and V 5 bases, and 6 bases lay outside the gene matches. Germline V gene lookup returns CDR1 KGHSH and CDR2 LQKENI. The CDR3 nucleotides read TGTGCCAGCTCATTTACCGGGACAGATAATTCACCCCTCCACTTT. It translates to CASSFTGTDNSPLHF.

The chain carries TRBV4-2 and TRBJ1-4, with D maybe TRBD1 (6 bases). CDR1 is LGHNA and CDR2 is YNFKEQ in the germline V gene. The V end was cut by 4 bases, the J end by 3 bases, with 12 bases between. This CDR3 spans 15 amino acids. Written as DNA, the CDR3 is TGTGCCAGCAGCCTCCGGACAGTGGCTAATGAAAAACTGTTTTTT. Amino acids: CASSLRTVANEKLFF.

V is TRBV5-1 and J is TRBJ1-4; possibly TRBD1 for D (5 bases). There are 16 residues in the CDR3. Germline lookup yields CDR1 SGHRS and CDR2 YFSETQ. Trimming shortened V by 6 bases and J by 5 bases, and 20 bases separated the two germline ends. CDR3 sequence reads: CASTASGDRQNEKLFF. The CDR3 DNA reads TGCGCCAGCACCGCGTCTGGAGACAGACAAAATGAAAAACTGTTTTTT.

The V and J genes are TRBV7-8 and TRBJ2-3; 16 nucleotides line up with TRBD2. The CDR3 length is 20 residues. In germline, CDR1 is SGHVS, CDR2 FQNEAQ. V dropped 1 base and J dropped 4; count of bases not matched to a gene: 11. The CDR3 protein is CASSLDAGLAGGRSADTQYF. In DNA form, the CDR3 reads TGTGCCAGCAGCTTAGATGCGGGACTAGCGGGGGGGCGGAGCGCAGATACGCAGTATTTT.

In its sample, this clone was seen a few times. The rearrangement uses TRBV5-6 and TRBJ1-4; D gene uncertain. The ends were cut back, 7 bases at V and 0 bases at J, with 16 bases in the middle. This CDR3 is built from 16 residues. Germline lookup yields CDR1 SGHDT and CDR2 YYEEEE. Here the CDR3 DNA reads TGTGCCAGCTCCCCCCTTCGCGGGACAACTAATGAAAAACTGTTTTTT. This encodes CASSPLRGTTNEKLFF.

V is TRBV7-2 and J is TRBJ2-2; 11 bases align to TRBD2. The CDR3 is 17 residues long. From germline, CDR1 is SGHTA and CDR2 FQGNSA. Unmatched junction bases numbered 7, after V lost 5 bases and J lost 2 bases. In DNA, the CDR3 is TGTGCCAGCAGCCGTAGCGGGGGGGATCCTAACACCGGGGAGCTGTTTTTT. Translated: CASSRSGGDPNTGELFF.

The V gene is TRBV28, the J gene TRBJ1-2, with D perhaps matching TRBD1 (6 bases). The CDR3 has 14 amino acids. V lost 6 bases and J 0 bases, leaving 11 bases between the germline ends. Germline CDR1 MDHEN, CDR2 SYDVKM. The CDR3 is CASSTGSPNYGYTF. CDR3 nucleotides: TGTGCCAGCAGCACAGGGAGCCCTAACTATGGCTACACCTTC.

The chain joins TRBV18 to TRBJ1-2; a possible D gene is TRBD1 (5 bases). Germline-derived CDR1 and CDR2 are KGHSH and LQKENI. The length of the CDR3 is 14 residues. V was cut by 2 bases and J by 6 bases, with 13 bases left in between. The CDR3 here is CASSPDYGGDGYTF. CDR3 nucleotide sequence: TGTGCCAGCTCACCAGATTACGGGGGAGATGGCTACACCTTC.

This rearrangement joins TRBV4-3 to TRBJ2-5; tentative D call: TRBD1 (5 bases). CDR3 length: 16 residues. Germline CDR1 is LGHNA and CDR2 is YSLEER. The V gene lost 1 base and the J gene lost 2 bases, with 14 bases spanning the gap. The CDR3 DNA reads TGCGCCAGCAGCCAAGGCCAGGGAAAGGGGCAAGAGACCCAGTACTTC. Protein sequence: CASSQGQGKGQETQYF.

The chain joins TRBV7-8 to TRBJ2-7, with a tentative D call TRBD1 (5 bases). Germline-derived CDR1 and CDR2 are SGHVS and FQNEAQ. This CDR3 is built from 12 residues. Trimming cost V 2 bases and J 4 bases, with 6 bases left between them. The CDR3 here is CASSLKGYEQYF. Here the CDR3 DNA reads TGTGCCAGCAGCTTAAAGGGGTACGAGCAGTACTTC.

The chain carries TRBV6-5 and TRBJ2-7; TRBD1 aligns across 9 bases. CDR1 MNHEY and CDR2 SVGAGI come from the germline V gene. The CDR3 has 15 amino acids. V was pared by 1 base and J by 1 base, with 2 bases of the junction left unmatched. The CDR3 region has the DNA TGTGCCAGCAGTTACTGGACAGGGGCATCCTACGAGCAGTACTTC. Translating it yields CASSYWTGASYEQYF.

The gene calls are TRBV5-1 and TRBJ2-2; TRBD2 aligns across 8 bases. CDR1 and CDR2 (germline): SGHRS, YFSETQ. With V trimmed by 7 bases and J by 2 bases, 7 bases remained unmatched. The CDR3 sequence is 15 residues long. CDR3 in amino acids: CASGGAGANTGELFF. The CDR3 coding sequence is TGCGCCAGCGGGGGAGCGGGGGCCAACACCGGGGAGCTGTTTTTT.

The rearrangement links TRBV7-2 to TRBJ2-3, with D perhaps TRBD2 (7 bases). The CDR3 is made up of 17 amino acids. Trimming pared 5 bases from V and 4 bases from J, leaving 22 bases between. Germline V gives CDR1 SGHTA, CDR2 FQGNSA. DNA for the CDR3: TGTGCCAGCAGCCCATATTTGGTGGGGGGGCCCGCAGATACGCAGTATTTT. Residues: CASSPYLVGGPADTQYF. Using reference TRBV7-2 and TRBJ2-3 for the parts outside the CDR3, the full variable domain is GAGVSQSPSNKVTEKGKDVELRCDPISGHTALYWYRQSLGQGLEFLIYFQGNSAPDKSGLPSDRFSAERTGGSVSTLTIQRTQQEDSAVYLCASSPYLVGGPADTQYFGPGTRLTVL.

This chain connects TRBV4-3 to TRBJ2-3; 11 positions agree with TRBD2. CDR1 LGHNA and CDR2 YSLEER come from the germline V gene. The CDR3 consists of 16 residues. The V segment lost 2 bases and the J segment 6 bases; nucleotides outside the gene matches: 7. The CDR3, as DNA: TGCGCCAGCAGCCAAAGGGCATCTAGCGGGGGGGATACGCAGTATTTT. It yields the protein CASSQRASSGGDTQYF.